This entry describes one T cell receptor (beta chain). Its specific antigen is unknown. The input lacks base qualities; no much larger clone sits a single base away. PBMCs were isolated by Ficoll-Paque density gradient centrifugation. The sample is drawn from a study of T-cell memory formation after mild COVID-19 (dated by TCRdb to the early 2020s). For the wider study: Most TCR sequence clusters were specific to one of the two donors. In two donors, T-cell clones that expanded and contracted after mild COVID-19 were tracked by sequencing TCRalpha and TCRbeta repertoires over time. Two young, previously healthy adult volunteers made up the cohort, one male and one female.

What the research found in general, with its limitations: Clones that contracted from day 15 to 85 showed balanced CD4/CD8 phenotypes, whereas a second wave of clones that expanded from day 15 to 37 leaned towards CD4+. Only two mild cases were covered in the study, and larger cohorts including severe cases with pre-infection samples were considered necessary. Contracting CD4+ clones were located mainly in the CM and EM memory subsets, whereas CD8+ clones were found to be enriched in EMRA. SARS-CoV-2 specificity of the second-wave clones peaking on day 37 was not confirmed. Some responding clones were detected in pre-infection memory, suggesting pre-existing cross-reactive memory T cells joined the SARS-CoV-2 response.

From the germline V gene, CDR1 is MNHEY and CDR2 is SVGAGI. The CDR3 covers 13 residues, taking in both the cysteine and the phenylalanine. The retained sequence is limited to the CDR3, 39 bases, with the frame set at the first base. Trimming removed 5 bases from V and 3 bases from J, leaving 8 bases between the germline ends. Sequenced on an Illumina NovaSeq 6000. TCRalpha and TCRbeta cDNA libraries were built by 5'RACE with constant-segment primers, adding sample barcodes and unique molecular identifiers. Trizol reagent was used to extract RNA from every sample. The libraries were amplified in two PCR steps, and the second step added a second sample barcode and Illumina TruSeq adapters. Sequencing of the libraries was done on an Illumina NovaSeq, producing 2 x 150 bp paired-end reads. The study's processing was this. The reads were demultiplexed and collapsed into UMI-guided consensus sequences using migec v1.2.7. Using mixcr v2.1.11, the UMI consensuses were aligned to TRA and TRB V and J templates and assembled into clonotypes. A clonotype was counted as expanded or contracted only if both edgeR and NoisET called the change significant, with noise models trained on biological replicates. edgeR calls used a false discovery rate-adjusted p below 0.01 and a log2 fold-change threshold of 1. As an exploratory analysis of dynamics, max-normalized trajectories of the 1000 most abundant clonotypes were examined by PCA with hierarchical clustering. Each responding clone was given a CD4 or CD8 phenotype based on the CD4+ and CD8+ repertoires, which had been sequenced separately. TCRdb reanalyzed the raw reads on its own, using fastp at Q25 for trimming and MiXCR for clone calling, and kept in-frame beta chains. Under each unique CDR3 protein, matching rows form one entry showing the most common genes and DNA. TCRdb's processing, not the authors' own work, is the source of the V and J calls. The sample yields around 250,000 distinct CDR3 sequences; around 10% were counted once. The top ten clones comprise approximately 20% of the sample.

The V gene is TRBV6-5 and the J gene is TRBJ1-5, with the D gene too uncertain to name. This receptor was identified in a man younger than 35 who had mild COVID-19 (a few samples of this study predate the infection). The sample titles of this study are shuffled in the database, so cell type and time point are left out; the donor was told from shared clones. Sequenced sample: PBMCs or a T cell subset sorted from them (not recorded which). CDR3 sequence: CASSTRSNQPQHF. The DNA sequence is given as TGTGCCAGCAGTACCCGATCCAATCAGCCCCAGCATTTT.